Shown below are 2 T cell receptor beta chains from a single sample sequenced in a study of human T cells and chemical hapten exposure. TCRdb independently ran MiXCR on the RACE reads; one entry per CDR3 protein. The repertoire holds 25,000 to 35,000 distinct CDR3 sequences, around 7% seen once, with approximately 9.9% in the top ten. The time point: healthy volunteer bleed at 2 weeks. The authors' total RNA extraction used unfractionated whole blood. Sequenced input: whole blood. These receptor sequences come from a human donor in good health. Some clones in this sample may be carry-over from other donors' samples.

The chain is built from TRBV1 and TRBJ1-1. TRBV1 is a listed pseudogene. This CDR3 is built from 13 residues. The CDR3 DNA is TGCACCAGCAGCCATTTGGAAGGGACTGAAGCTTTCTTT. Amino acid sequence: CTSSHLEGTEAFF.

The rearrangement links TRBV7-8 to TRBJ2-3, with D tentatively TRBD1 (5 bases). The length of the CDR3 is 14 residues. V was clipped by 3 bases and J by 2 bases, with 9 bases between them. The V gene's germline CDR1 is SGHVS and CDR2 FQNEAQ. CDR3 sequence: CASSLRQFTDTQYF. The CDR3 DNA sequence: TGTGCCAGCAGCTTGAGACAGTTCACAGATACGCAGTATTTT.